Listed below are T cell receptor beta chains from one sample, sequenced in a study of T-cell memory formation after mild COVID-19. TCRdb re-analysed the 5' RACE reads in MiXCR, keeping a single row per CDR3 protein. The table shows about 180,000 distinct CDR3 sequences, with roughly 18% occurring only once. Sequencing was done on a sample of PBMCs or a T cell subset sorted from them (not recorded which). These receptors came from a man between 18 and 29 years old who had mild COVID-19 (a few samples of this study predate the infection). Cell type and time point are not known. Each CDR3 is given with its conserved first and last residue. D genes are given only for firm matches. A row's size may be missing; if present it is once, few, many or a size class.

v_call: TRBV6-5; j_call: TRBJ2-5; d_call: NA; clone_size: NA; cdr3_nt: TGTGCCAGCAGTTACGGGGCAGGGTTACAAGAGACCCAGTACTTC; cdr3_aa: CASSYGAGLQETQYF
v_call: TRBV28; j_call: TRBJ2-3; d_call: NA; clone_size: NA; cdr3_nt: TGTGCCAGCAGTTCCGGGACAGCGGGCGGAGATACGCAGTATTTT; cdr3_aa: CASSSGTAGGDTQYF
v_call: TRBV5-1; j_call: TRBJ2-7; d_call: NA; clone_size: few; cdr3_nt: TGCGCCAGCAGCTTGGGTTATAACTACGAGCAGTACTTC; cdr3_aa: CASSLGYNYEQYF
v_call: TRBV12-3/TRBV12-4; j_call: TRBJ1-6; d_call: TRBD1; clone_size: few; cdr3_nt: TGTGCCAGCAGTTGGGACAGTAATTCACCCCTCCACTTT; cdr3_aa: CASSWDSNSPLHF
v_call: TRBV18; j_call: TRBJ1-1; d_call: NA; clone_size: few; cdr3_nt: TGTGCCAGCTCACCAGGGATTTACGGCGGCCGGGCTGAAGCTTTCTTT; cdr3_aa: CASSPGIYGGRAEAFF
v_call: TRBV3-1; j_call: TRBJ1-4; d_call: TRBD1; clone_size: few; cdr3_nt: TGTGCCAGCAGCCATCTTTCCGGGACAGGGCCTAATGAAAAACTGTTTTTT; cdr3_aa: CASSHLSGTGPNEKLFF
v_call: TRBV7-2; j_call: TRBJ2-5; d_call: TRBD2; clone_size: many; cdr3_nt: TGTGCCAGCAGCTTCGACGGGGGGAGGGAGACCCAGTACTTC; cdr3_aa: CASSFDGGRETQYF
v_call: TRBV5-1; j_call: TRBJ1-3; d_call: NA; clone_size: many; cdr3_nt: TGCGCCAGCAGCGGCCCGGGAGACGGAAACACCATATATTTT; cdr3_aa: CASSGPGDGNTIYF
v_call: TRBV20-1; j_call: TRBJ1-4; d_call: NA; clone_size: few; cdr3_nt: TGCAGTGCTAGGTCGCCCCTCGGGCACGAAAAACTGTTTTTT; cdr3_aa: CSARSPLGHEKLFF
v_call: TRBV29-1; j_call: TRBJ1-5; d_call: NA; clone_size: few; cdr3_nt: TGCAGCGCCGGGGACGGGCGGGATCAGCCCCAGCATTTT; cdr3_aa: CSAGDGRDQPQHF
v_call: TRBV3-1; j_call: TRBJ2-1; d_call: TRBD2; clone_size: NA; cdr3_nt: TGTGCCAGCAGCCAAGGGGGACTAGCTTCCACTCTGGAGCAGTTCTTC; cdr3_aa: CASSQGGLASTLEQFF
v_call: TRBV4-1; j_call: TRBJ2-5; d_call: TRBD2; clone_size: few; cdr3_nt: TGCGCCAGCAGCCTCATAGCGGGGGTAGAGACCCAGTACTTC; cdr3_aa: CASSLIAGVETQYF
v_call: TRBV12-3/TRBV12-4; j_call: TRBJ2-1; d_call: TRBD1; clone_size: NA; cdr3_nt: TGTGCCAGCAGTTTAGCGCCGGGACAGGGTGGCTCCAATGAGCAGTTCTTC; cdr3_aa: CASSLAPGQGGSNEQFF
v_call: TRBV10-1; j_call: TRBJ2-2; d_call: NA; clone_size: NA; cdr3_nt: TGCGCCAGCAGTGATCTGAGGGCGCCGGGCACCGGGGAGCTGTTTTTT; cdr3_aa: CASSDLRAPGTGELFF
v_call: TRBV7-2; j_call: TRBJ2-5; d_call: NA; clone_size: NA; cdr3_nt: TGTGCCAGCAGCCCGCGGGGACGGAGGGAGACCCAGTACTTC; cdr3_aa: CASSPRGRRETQYF
v_call: TRBV9; j_call: TRBJ1-2; d_call: NA; clone_size: few; cdr3_nt: TGTGCCAGCAGCGCAGCAGCTAACTATGGCTACACCTTC; cdr3_aa: CASSAAANYGYTF
v_call: TRBV12-3/TRBV12-4; j_call: TRBJ2-2; d_call: NA; clone_size: few; cdr3_nt: TGTGCCAGCAGTTTAGGTCATATAGGGGAGCTGTTTTTT; cdr3_aa: CASSLGHIGELFF